This passage covers 26 T cell receptor beta chains from one sample sequenced in a study of control samples from healthy donors and cancer patients (TCRdb year 2020). The receptor library was made with the immunoSEQ multiplex PCR assay. Held by TCRdb, this immuneACCESS table contains in-frame sequences only and omits some clones. Under half of the omission traces to an unresolved V gene where checked; the cause of the rest is unknown. The sample includes roughly 130,000 clones, with roughly 84% observed a single time. Clones ranked in the top ten supply about 3.2% of the sample. The sample comprised blood. Receptor source: a man between 45 and 60 years old in good health.

In its sample, this clone was seen many times. CDR3 nucleotide sequence: TGCGCCAGCAGCCGGTTCCCACGTACCTACGAGCAGTACTTC. Amino acid sequence: CASSRFPRTYEQYF. This rearrangement joins TRBV4-1 to TRBJ2-7, with D uncertain. The CDR3 totals 14 residues. In germline, CDR1 is MGHRA, CDR2 YSYEKL. Trimming removed 4 bases from V and 2 bases from J, with 12 bases in between.

The chain links TRBV19 to TRBJ2-7; D is perhaps TRBD1 or TRBD2 (5 bases each). CDR3 length: 13 amino acids. V was cut by 6 bases and J by 3 bases, with 12 bases left in between. Germline V gene sequence: CDR1 LNHDA, CDR2 SQIVND (reference sequence). CDR3 sequence: CASSGAPGYEQYF. The DNA of the CDR3 is TGTGCCAGTAGCGGGGCCCCAGGCTACGAGCAGTACTTC. The whole variable domain, filled in from reference TRBV19 and TRBJ2-7, reads DGGITQSPKYLFRKEGQNVTLSCEQNLNHDAMYWYRQDPGQGLRLIYYSQIVNDFQKGDIAEGYSVSREKKESFPLTVTSAQKNPTAFYLCASSGAPGYEQYFGPGTRLTVT.

The V and J genes are TRBV2 and TRBJ1-6; D is unclear. This CDR3 spans 17 amino acids. The germline CDR1 and CDR2 sequences are SNHLY and FYNNEI. With 1 base removed from V and 0 bases from J, the gap between germline ends came to 10 bases. The CDR3 is CASSEDDGSSYNSPLHF. As DNA, the CDR3 is TGTGCCAGCAGTGAAGATGACGGAAGCTCCTATAATTCACCCCTCCACTTT. The full variable domain, rest sourced from reference TRBV2 and TRBJ1-6, is EPEVTQTPSHQVTQMGQEVILRCVPISNHLYFYWYRQILGQKVEFLVSFYNNEISEKSEIFDDQFSVERPDGSNFTLKIRSTKLEDSAMYFCASSEDDGSSYNSPLHFGNGTRLTVT.

This clone was found many times. This chain connects TRBV2 to TRBJ2-2; 8 bases align to TRBD1. Germline V gene lookup returns CDR1 SNHLY and CDR2 FYNNEI. V lost 6 bases and J lost 1; bases outside the gene matches: 1. CDR3 length equals 14 residues. CDR3 in DNA: TGTGCCAGCAGACAGGGGGAGAACACCGGGGAGCTGTTTTTT. This translates into CASRQGENTGELFF.

V gene TRBV6-1 combines with J gene TRBJ2-7; D may correspond to TRBD1 or TRBD2 (5 bases each). Trimming stripped 4 bases from V and 6 bases from J, with 22 bases between. The CDR3 runs to 16 residues. The germline CDR1 and CDR2 sequences are MNHNS and SASEGT. Here the CDR3 reads CASSVGVWIETGEQYF. CDR3 bases: TGTGCCAGCAGTGTCGGGGTTTGGATTGAAACAGGCGAGCAGTACTTC.

This sequence joins TRBV30 and TRBJ2-1; no clear D. This CDR3 comprises 14 residues. Per the germline V gene, CDR1 is GTSNPN and CDR2 is SVGIG (reference sequence). Trimming pared 0 bases from V and 1 base from J, leaving 7 bases between. In DNA, the CDR3 is TGTGCCTGGAGTGTATTGGGATCCTACAATGAGCAGTTCTTC. This gives the protein CAWSVLGSYNEQFF.

CDR3 nucleotides: TGTGCCAGCAGTGAAATGGGGGCTGGGACTGAAGCTTTCTTT. Its translation: CASSEMGAGTEAFF. The chain carries TRBV2 and TRBJ1-1, with a tentative D call TRBD1 (6 bases). The germline V gene encodes CDR1 SNHLY and CDR2 FYNNEI. Trimming stripped 2 bases from V and 5 bases from J, with 12 bases between. The CDR3 spans 14 residues.

There are a few counts of this clone. The gene calls are TRBV10-3 and TRBJ1-2, with D possibly TRBD1 on 5 matching bases. In germline, CDR1 is ENHRY, CDR2 SYGVKD. Trimming pared 0 bases from V and 2 bases from J, leaving 22 bases between. The CDR3 length is 19 residues. The CDR3, as DNA: TGTGCCATCAGTGAGTCGTTCTCCCAATTCGCAGGGCGCAACTATGGCTACACCTTC. This translates into CAISESFSQFAGRNYGYTF.

The chain has TRBV5-1 and TRBJ1-2, with TRBD1 matching 8 bases. The V gene's germline CDR1 is SGHRS and CDR2 YFSETQ. The CDR3 extends over 14 amino acids. V trimming: 4 bases; J trimming: 2 bases; junction bases outside the gene matches: 4. The DNA of the CDR3 is TGCGCCAGCAGCATGAGACAGGGGAACTATGGCTACACCTTC. This encodes CASSMRQGNYGYTF.

This clone was seen just once. The V call is TRBV6-1, the J call TRBJ1-4, with no clear D. Trimming pared 1 base from V and 10 bases from J, leaving 19 bases between. Germline loops: CDR1 MNHNS, CDR2 SASEGT. The CDR3 is 16 residues long. CDR3 nucleotides: TGTGCCAGCAGTGAAGGGAGTTTTCCCGACCATGGAAAACTGTTTTTT. Protein: CASSEGSFPDHGKLFF.

The chain has TRBV28 and TRBJ1-1; 8 nucleotides match TRBD1. The CDR3 totals 14 residues. Germline assignment: CDR1 MDHEN and CDR2 SYDVKM. Trimming at V came to 5 bases and at J to 2 bases, leaving 4 bases not matched to a gene. CDR3 sequence: CASSLGQANTEAFF. Here the CDR3 DNA reads TGTGCCAGCAGTCTGGGACAGGCTAACACTGAAGCTTTCTTT.

This chain uses TRBV5-1 with TRBJ2-1; TRBD1 is a possible D gene (5 bases). CDR1 is SGHRS and CDR2 is YFSETQ in the germline V gene. V lost 4 bases and J 16 bases, leaving 27 bases between the germline ends. The CDR3 runs to 15 residues. The CDR3 is CASSLAGQGRSVRFF. Here the CDR3 DNA reads TGCGCCAGCAGCCTGGCCGGGCAGGGAAGGTCAGTCAGATTCTTC.

J is TRBJ2-7 and V is TRBV9, with 12 bases aligning to TRBD1. CDR3 length equals 14 residues. Germline CDR1 and CDR2: SGDLS and YYNGEE. Unmatched junction bases numbered 4, after V lost 5 bases and J lost 4 bases. The CDR3 DNA is TGTGCCAGCAGTGGGACAGGGGGCACATACGAGCAGTACTTC. Translation: CASSGTGGTYEQYF.

The table lists this clone with a few counts. CDR3 protein: CASISDRGMDGELFF. The CDR3 DNA is TGTGCCAGCATTTCGGACAGGGGGATGGACGGGGAGCTGTTTTTT. This chain joins TRBV2 and TRBJ2-2; TRBD1 agrees at 10 bases. Germline CDR1 reads SNHLY; CDR2 reads FYNNEI. Trimming at V came to 7 bases and at J to 7 bases, leaving 9 bases not matched to a gene. The CDR3 consists of 15 residues.

The genes are TRBV30 and TRBJ1-6, with D perhaps matching TRBD1 (5 bases). In germline, CDR1 is GTSNPN, CDR2 SVGIG (reference sequence). Trimming removed 4 bases at V and 7 bases at J, with 20 bases between. CDR3 length: 16 amino acids. CDR3 DNA sequence: TGTGCCTGGACCCTCCGGGGGATAAGTCAGAATTCACCCCTCCACTTT. This translates into CAWTLRGISQNSPLHF.

The CDR3 nucleotides are TGTGCCACTAGTTCTGGAGATACGCAGTATTTT. This codes for CATSSGDTQYF. The chain carries TRBV10-3 and TRBJ2-3, with D hard to call. V lost 10 bases to trimming and J lost 5 bases, with 10 bases between them. Germline loops: CDR1 ENHRY, CDR2 SYGVKD. The CDR3 sequence is 11 residues long.

This chain connects TRBV12-3 or TRBV12-4 to TRBJ1-6; D remains ambiguous. V gave up 8 bases and J gave up 8 bases, with 10 bases separating them. The CDR3 is 12 amino acids. The CDR3 spells CASSRLDSPLHF. Written as DNA, the CDR3 is TGTGCCAGCTCAAGATTGGATTCACCCCTCCACTTT.

V gene TRBV5-3 combines with J gene TRBJ2-1, with TRBD2 identical over 12 bases. TRBV5-3 belongs to the ORF category, with a function that is uncertain. This CDR3 has 16 amino acids. Trimming removed 4 bases from V and 5 bases from J; junction bases left unmatched: 7. The CDR3, as DNA: TGTGCCAGAAGCCCTAGCGGGGGGGAAACAAACAATGAGCAGTTCTTC. Its protein is CARSPSGGETNNEQFF.

The V gene is TRBV6-2 or TRBV6-3, the J gene TRBJ2-3; 9 positions match TRBD2. Unmatched junction bases numbered 7, after V lost 2 bases and J lost 4 bases. Per the germline V gene, CDR1 is MNHEY and CDR2 is SVGEGT. CDR3 length: 16 residues. CDR3 nucleotide sequence: TGTGCCAGCAGTTACGGTAGCGGGGGAGGAGCAGATACGCAGTATTTT. It codes for CASSYGSGGGADTQYF.

This chain joins TRBV10-2 and TRBJ1-5; a possible D gene is TRBD1 (5 bases). CDR1 is WSHSY and CDR2 is SAAADI in the germline V gene. This CDR3 is built from 13 residues. The V gene lost 7 bases and the J gene lost 2 bases, with 9 bases spanning the gap. The CDR3 DNA reads TGCGCCAGCACCTTGACAGGCAATCAGCCCCAGCATTTT. This gives the protein CASTLTGNQPQHF.

The chain recombines TRBV27 with TRBJ2-7; D possibly corresponds to TRBD1 (6 bases). Trimming removed 11 bases from V and 0 bases from J, with 17 bases in between. Germline values: CDR1 MNHEY, CDR2 SMNVEV (reference sequence). CDR3 size: 14 residues. CDR3 in DNA: TGTGCCGTTGCTTTGGGGGCTAGCTCCTACGAGCAGTACTTC. It encodes CAVALGASSYEQYF.

V and J are TRBV9 and TRBJ2-3, with D perhaps assigned TRBD1 or TRBD2 (6 bases each). Trimming cost V 2 bases and J 8 bases, with 12 bases left between them. CDR3 length: 13 residues. The germline V gene has CDR1 SGDLS and CDR2 YYNGEE. The CDR3 nucleotides read TGTGCCAGCAGCGTGGGGGGCACGGGTACGCAGTATTTT. Its protein product is CASSVGGTGTQYF. Filled out from reference TRBV9 and TRBJ2-3, the complete variable domain reads DSGVTQTPKHLITATGQRVTLRCSPRSGDLSVYWYQQSLDQGLQFLIQYYNGEERAKGNILERFSAQQFPDLHSELNLSSLELGDSALYFCASSVGGTGTQYFGPGTRLTVL.

V and J are TRBV28 and TRBJ2-4; D might be TRBD1 (6 bases). The CDR3 is 16 residues long. Germline lookup yields CDR1 MDHEN and CDR2 SYDVKM. The V and J ends lost 3 bases and 2 bases respectively, with 14 bases between them. CDR3 sequence reads: CASSFPFTGTKNIQYF. Here the CDR3 DNA reads TGTGCCAGCAGTTTTCCCTTTACAGGGACCAAAAACATTCAGTACTTC.

This sequence joins TRBV9 and TRBJ2-5; D is unresolved. With 4 bases removed from V and 7 bases from J, the gap between germline ends came to 17 bases. The CDR3 runs to 14 residues. CDR1 SGDLS and CDR2 YYNGEE come from the germline V gene. CDR3 bases: TGTGCCAGCAGCTCCTTCGCCGCCGCCGGGACCCAGTACTTC. It specifies CASSSFAAAGTQYF.

This chain joins TRBV6-5 and TRBJ2-1; D possibly corresponds to TRBD2 (6 bases). The germline V and J ends were trimmed by 7 bases and 12 bases, with 16 bases remaining between them. The CDR3 sequence is 12 residues long. Per germline, CDR1 MNHEY and CDR2 SVGAGI. CDR3 region: CASMSRRGVQFF. In DNA, the CDR3 is TGTGCCAGCATGTCCCGCCGCGGGGTGCAGTTCTTC.

The V call is TRBV7-3, the J call TRBJ2-3, with D possibly TRBD2 on 5 matching bases. The V end was cut by 5 bases, the J end by 2 bases, with 11 bases between. The CDR3 spans 14 residues. Germline V gene data show CDR1 as SGHTA and CDR2 as FQGTGA. The CDR3 protein is CASSPRAATDTQYF. The CDR3 DNA follows: TGTGCCAGCAGCCCGCGGGCCGCCACAGATACGCAGTATTTT.